This T cell receptor beta chain was captured by sequencing in a study of cytomegalovirus exposure and HLA in healthy donors. The study, taken as a whole, reports: The study recorded 164 TCR beta chains that were cytomegalovirus-associated. Links to common viral pathogens appeared, in a later analysis, for several of the most significant clusters. In a later analysis, TCR beta V- and J-gene trimming showed a link to a missense DCLRE1C variant.

Germline V gene data show CDR1 as KGHSH and CDR2 as LQKENI. The length of the CDR3 is 14 residues. The ends were cut back, 3 bases at V and 7 bases at J, with 13 bases in the middle. 13 Jbeta primers and 60 Vbeta primers were used for the PCR. Repertoires were generated with immunoSEQ multiplex PCR, while TCRdb's copy carries only in-frame clones and drops some. The profile shows about 150,000 clones, 70% to 80% of them singletons. This clone was picked up a small number of times. What it binds is unknown. The specimen was PBMCs. The chain links TRBV18 to TRBJ2-1, with a weak D call TRBD2 (5 bases). This sequence originates from a woman in her fifties or sixties in good health and CMV-seropositive. CDR3 in amino acids: CASSPSRVANEQFF. CDR3 in DNA: TGTGCCAGCTCACCTTCGAGGGTTGCGAATGAGCAGTTCTTC.